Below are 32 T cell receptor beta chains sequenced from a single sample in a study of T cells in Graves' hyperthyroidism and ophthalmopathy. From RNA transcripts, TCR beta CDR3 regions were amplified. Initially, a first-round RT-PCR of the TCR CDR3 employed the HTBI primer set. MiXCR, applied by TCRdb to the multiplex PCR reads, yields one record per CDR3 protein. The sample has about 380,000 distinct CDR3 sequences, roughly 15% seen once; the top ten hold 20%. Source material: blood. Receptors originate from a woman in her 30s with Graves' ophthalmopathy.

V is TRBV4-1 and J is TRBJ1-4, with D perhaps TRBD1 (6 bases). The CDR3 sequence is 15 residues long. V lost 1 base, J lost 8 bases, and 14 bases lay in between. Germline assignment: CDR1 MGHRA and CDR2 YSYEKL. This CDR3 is CASSQGTGLTEKLFF. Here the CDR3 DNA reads TGCGCCAGCAGCCAAGGAACAGGGCTTACCGAAAAACTGTTTTTT.

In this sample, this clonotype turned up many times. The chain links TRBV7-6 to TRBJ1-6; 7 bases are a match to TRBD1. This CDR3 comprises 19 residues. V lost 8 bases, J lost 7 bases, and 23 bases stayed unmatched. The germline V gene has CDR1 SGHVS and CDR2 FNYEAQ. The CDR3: CASAKDLNRGWSLNSPLHF. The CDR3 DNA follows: TGTGCCAGCGCCAAAGATTTGAACAGGGGCTGGTCGCTGAATTCACCCCTCCACTTT.

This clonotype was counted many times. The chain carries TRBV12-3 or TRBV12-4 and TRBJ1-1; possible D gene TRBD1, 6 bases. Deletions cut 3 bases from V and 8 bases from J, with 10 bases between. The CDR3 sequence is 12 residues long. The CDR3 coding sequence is TGTGCCAGCAGTTTTGTGGGGACAGAAGCTTTCTTT. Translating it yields CASSFVGTEAFF.

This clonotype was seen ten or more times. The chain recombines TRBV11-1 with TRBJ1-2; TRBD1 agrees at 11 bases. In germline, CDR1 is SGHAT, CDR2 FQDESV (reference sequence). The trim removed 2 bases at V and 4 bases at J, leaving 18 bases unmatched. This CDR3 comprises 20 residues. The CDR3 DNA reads TGTGCCAGCAGCTTAACGGGACAGGGGGTTGCGATTCTATCGTTCTATGGCTACACCTTC. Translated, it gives CASSLTGQGVAILSFYGYTF. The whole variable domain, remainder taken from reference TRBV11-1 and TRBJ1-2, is EAEVAQSPRYKITEKSQAVAFWCDPISGHATLYWYRQILGQGPELLVQFQDESVVDDSQLPKDRFSAERLKGVDSTLKIQPAELGDSAMYLCASSLTGQGVAILSFYGYTFGSGTRLTVV.

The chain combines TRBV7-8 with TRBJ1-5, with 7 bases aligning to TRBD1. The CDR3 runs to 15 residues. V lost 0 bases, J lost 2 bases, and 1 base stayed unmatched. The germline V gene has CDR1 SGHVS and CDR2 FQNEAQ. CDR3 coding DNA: TGTGCCAGCAGCTTAGCCGACAGGGGCAATCAGCCCCAGCATTTT. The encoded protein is CASSLADRGNQPQHF.

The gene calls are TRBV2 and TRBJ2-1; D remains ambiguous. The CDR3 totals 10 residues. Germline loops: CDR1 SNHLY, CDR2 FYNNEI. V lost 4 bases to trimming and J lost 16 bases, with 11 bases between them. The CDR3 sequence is CASSGVREFF. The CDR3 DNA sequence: TGTGCCAGCAGTGGGGTCAGAGAATTCTTC.

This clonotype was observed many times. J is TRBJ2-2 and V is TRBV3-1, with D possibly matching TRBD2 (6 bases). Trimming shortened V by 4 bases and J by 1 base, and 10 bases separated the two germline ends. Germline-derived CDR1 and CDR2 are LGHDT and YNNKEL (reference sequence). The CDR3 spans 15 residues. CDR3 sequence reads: CASSRRLGNTGELFF. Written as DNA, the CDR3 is TGTGCCAGCAGCCGTAGACTAGGGAACACCGGGGAGCTGTTTTTT.

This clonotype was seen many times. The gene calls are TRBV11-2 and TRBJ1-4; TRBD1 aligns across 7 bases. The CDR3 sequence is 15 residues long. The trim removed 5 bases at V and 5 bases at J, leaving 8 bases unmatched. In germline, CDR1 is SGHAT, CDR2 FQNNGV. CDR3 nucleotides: TGTGCCAGCAGCCCGGACAGGATTAGAAATGAAAAACTGTTTTTT. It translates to CASSPDRIRNEKLFF.

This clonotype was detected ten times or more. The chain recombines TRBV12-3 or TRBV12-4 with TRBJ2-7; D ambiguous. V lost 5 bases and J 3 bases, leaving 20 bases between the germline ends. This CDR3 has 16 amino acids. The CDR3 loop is CASSLRNPSRNYEQYF. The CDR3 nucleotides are TGTGCCAGCAGTCTCCGCAACCCCTCAAGGAACTACGAGCAGTACTTC.

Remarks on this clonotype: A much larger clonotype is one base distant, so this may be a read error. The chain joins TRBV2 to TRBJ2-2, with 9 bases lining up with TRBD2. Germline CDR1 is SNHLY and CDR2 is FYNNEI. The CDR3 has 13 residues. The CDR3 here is CASASGVTGELLF. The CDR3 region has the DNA TGTGCCAGCGCTAGCGGGGTGACCGGGGAGCTGCTTTTT.

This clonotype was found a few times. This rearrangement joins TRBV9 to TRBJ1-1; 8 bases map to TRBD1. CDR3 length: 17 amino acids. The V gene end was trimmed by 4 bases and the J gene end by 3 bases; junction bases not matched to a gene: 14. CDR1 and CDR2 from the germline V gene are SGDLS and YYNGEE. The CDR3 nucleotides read TGTGCCAGCAGCCTAAAAAATGGCAGGGGGCCGGACACTGAAGCTTTCTTT. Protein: CASSLKNGRGPDTEAFF.

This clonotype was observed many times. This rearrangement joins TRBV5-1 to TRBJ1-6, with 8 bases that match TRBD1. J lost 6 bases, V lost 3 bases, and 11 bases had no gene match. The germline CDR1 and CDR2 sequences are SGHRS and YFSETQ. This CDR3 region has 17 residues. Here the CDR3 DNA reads TGCGCCAGCAGCTCAACCCCAGGGGGCGGACGTAATTCACCCCTCCACTTT. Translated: CASSSTPGGGRNSPLHF. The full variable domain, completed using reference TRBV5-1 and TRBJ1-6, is KAGVTQTPRYLIKTRGQQVTLSCSPISGHRSVSWYQQTPGQGLQFLFEYFSETQRNKGNFPGRFSGRQFSNSRSEMNVSTLELGDSALYLCASSSTPGGGRNSPLHFGNGTRLTVT.

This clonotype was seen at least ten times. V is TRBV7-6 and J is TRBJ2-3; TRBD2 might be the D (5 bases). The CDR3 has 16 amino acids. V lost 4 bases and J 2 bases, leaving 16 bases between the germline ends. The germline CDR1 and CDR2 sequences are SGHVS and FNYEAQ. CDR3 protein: CASSSLAGLDTDTQYF. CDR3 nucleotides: TGTGCCAGCAGCTCCCTAGCTGGTCTTGACACAGATACGCAGTATTTT.

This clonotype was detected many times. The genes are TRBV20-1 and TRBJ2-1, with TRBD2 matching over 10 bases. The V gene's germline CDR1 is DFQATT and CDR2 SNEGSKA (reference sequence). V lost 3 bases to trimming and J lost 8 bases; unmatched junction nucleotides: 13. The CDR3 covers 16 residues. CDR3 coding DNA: TGCAGTGCTAGTCGGGGAGCGGGGGGGCCTTTCGATGAGCAGTTCTTC. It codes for CSASRGAGGPFDEQFF.

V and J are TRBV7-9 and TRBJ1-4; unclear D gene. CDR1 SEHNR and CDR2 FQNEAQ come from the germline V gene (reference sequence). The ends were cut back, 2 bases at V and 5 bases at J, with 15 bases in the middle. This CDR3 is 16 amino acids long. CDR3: CASSLSLNRRNEKLFF. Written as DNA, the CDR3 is TGTGCCAGCAGCTTAAGTTTAAATCGGAGGAATGAAAAACTGTTTTTT.

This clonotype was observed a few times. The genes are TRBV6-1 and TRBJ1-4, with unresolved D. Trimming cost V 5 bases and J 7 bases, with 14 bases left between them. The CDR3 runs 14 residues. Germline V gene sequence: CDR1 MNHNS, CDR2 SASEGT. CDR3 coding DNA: TGTGCCAGCAGTCCCCGCGGGCGAGGTGAAAAACTGTTTTTT. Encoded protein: CASSPRGRGEKLFF.

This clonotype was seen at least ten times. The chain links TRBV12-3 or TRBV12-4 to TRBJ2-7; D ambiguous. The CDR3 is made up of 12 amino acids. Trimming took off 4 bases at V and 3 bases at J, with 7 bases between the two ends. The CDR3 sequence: CASSSHSYEQYF. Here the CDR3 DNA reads TGTGCCAGCAGTTCCCACAGCTACGAGCAGTACTTC.

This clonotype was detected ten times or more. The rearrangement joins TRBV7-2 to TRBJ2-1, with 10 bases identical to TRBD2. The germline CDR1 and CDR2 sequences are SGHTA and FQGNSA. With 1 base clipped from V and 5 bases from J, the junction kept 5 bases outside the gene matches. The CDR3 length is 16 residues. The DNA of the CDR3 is TGTGCCAGCAGCTTAGACGGTAGCGGGGGGAACAATGAGCAGTTCTTC. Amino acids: CASSLDGSGGNNEQFF.

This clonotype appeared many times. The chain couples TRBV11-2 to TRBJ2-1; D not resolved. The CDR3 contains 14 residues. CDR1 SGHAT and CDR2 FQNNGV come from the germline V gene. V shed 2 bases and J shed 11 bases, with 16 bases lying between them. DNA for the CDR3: TGTGCCAGCAGCTTACGAGACACCAAAGAGCAGCAGTTCTTC. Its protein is CASSLRDTKEQQFF.

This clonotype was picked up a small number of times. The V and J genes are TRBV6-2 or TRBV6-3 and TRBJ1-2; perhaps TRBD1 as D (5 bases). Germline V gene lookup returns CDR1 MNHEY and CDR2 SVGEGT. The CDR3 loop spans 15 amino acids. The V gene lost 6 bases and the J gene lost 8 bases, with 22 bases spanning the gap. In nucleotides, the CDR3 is TGTGCCAGCAGCCACCCCCTCGGGGGTGCCGTGGGCTACACCTTC. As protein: CASSHPLGGAVGYTF.

For the CDR3, the DNA is TGTGCCACCAGTGATAGCGGACAGGGGGAACGGGAGACCCAGTACTTC. Its translation: CATSDSGQGERETQYF. The V gene is TRBV24-1, the J gene TRBJ2-5, with 10 bases aligning to TRBD1. The CDR3 sequence is 16 residues long. The J segment lost 5 bases and the V segment lost 3 bases, leaving 8 bases of the junction unmatched. Germline values: CDR1 KGHDR, CDR2 SFDVKD.

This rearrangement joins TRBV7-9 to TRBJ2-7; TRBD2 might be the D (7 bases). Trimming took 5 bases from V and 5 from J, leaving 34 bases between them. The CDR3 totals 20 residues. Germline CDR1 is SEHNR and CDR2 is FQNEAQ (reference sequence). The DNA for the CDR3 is TGTGCCAGCAGCCCCACCCCCCGGGGGGCGACGGGACTCTGGTTGCACGAGCAGTACTTC. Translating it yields CASSPTPRGATGLWLHEQYF.

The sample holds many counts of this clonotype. The CDR3 DNA sequence: TGTGCCAGCAGCTTGACTCCGGCAGGGCAGACCGGGGAGCTGTTTTTT. This codes for CASSLTPAGQTGELFF. The rearrangement links TRBV5-5 to TRBJ2-2, with D perhaps TRBD1 (5 bases). The V and J ends lost 1 base and 5 bases respectively, with 15 bases between them. CDR3 length equals 16 residues. The germline V gene has CDR1 SGHKS and CDR2 YYEKEE (reference sequence).

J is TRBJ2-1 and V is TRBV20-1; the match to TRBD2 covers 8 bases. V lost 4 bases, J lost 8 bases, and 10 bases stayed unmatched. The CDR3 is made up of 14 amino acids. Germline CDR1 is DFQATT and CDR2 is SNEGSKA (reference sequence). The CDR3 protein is CSAISGIGGDEQFF. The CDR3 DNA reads TGCAGTGCTATTAGCGGGATAGGGGGGGATGAGCAGTTCTTC.

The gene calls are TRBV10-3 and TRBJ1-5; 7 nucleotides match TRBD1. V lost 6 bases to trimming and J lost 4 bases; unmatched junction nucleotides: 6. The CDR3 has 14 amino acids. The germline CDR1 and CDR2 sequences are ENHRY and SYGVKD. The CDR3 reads CAIRRGGANQPQHF. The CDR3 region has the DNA TGTGCCATCAGGCGAGGGGGCGCGAATCAGCCCCAGCATTTT.

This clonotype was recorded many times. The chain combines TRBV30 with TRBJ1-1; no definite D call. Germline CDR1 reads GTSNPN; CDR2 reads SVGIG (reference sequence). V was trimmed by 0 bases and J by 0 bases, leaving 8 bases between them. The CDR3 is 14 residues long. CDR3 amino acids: CAWSVGRLNTEAFF. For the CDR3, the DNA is TGTGCCTGGAGTGTCGGCAGATTGAACACTGAAGCTTTCTTT.

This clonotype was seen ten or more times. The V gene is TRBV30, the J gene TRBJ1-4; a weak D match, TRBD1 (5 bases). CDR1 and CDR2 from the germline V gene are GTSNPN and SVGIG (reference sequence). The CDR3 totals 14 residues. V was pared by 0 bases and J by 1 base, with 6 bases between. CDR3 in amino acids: CAWSVQGTNEKLFF. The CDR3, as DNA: TGTGCCTGGAGTGTGCAGGGAACTAATGAAAAACTGTTTTTT.

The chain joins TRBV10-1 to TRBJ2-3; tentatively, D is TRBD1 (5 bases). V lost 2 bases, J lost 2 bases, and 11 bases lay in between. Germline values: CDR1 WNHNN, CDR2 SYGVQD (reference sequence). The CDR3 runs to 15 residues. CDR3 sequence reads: CASSEGASHTDTQYF. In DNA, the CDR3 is TGCGCCAGCAGTGAGGGGGCTTCCCACACAGATACGCAGTATTTT.

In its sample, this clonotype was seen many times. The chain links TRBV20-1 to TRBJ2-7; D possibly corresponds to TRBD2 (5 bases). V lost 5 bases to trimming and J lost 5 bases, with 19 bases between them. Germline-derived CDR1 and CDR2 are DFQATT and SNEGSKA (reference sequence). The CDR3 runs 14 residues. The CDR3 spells CSAFRSANPNEQYF. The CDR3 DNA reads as TGCAGTGCTTTTCGTAGCGCTAACCCGAACGAGCAGTACTTC.

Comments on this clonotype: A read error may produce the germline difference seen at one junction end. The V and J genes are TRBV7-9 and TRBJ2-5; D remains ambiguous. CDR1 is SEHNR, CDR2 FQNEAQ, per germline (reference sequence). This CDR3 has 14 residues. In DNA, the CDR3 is TGTGCCAGCACCCCGTTCAGGAGCCAAGAGACCCTGTACTTC. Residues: CASTPFRSQETLYF.

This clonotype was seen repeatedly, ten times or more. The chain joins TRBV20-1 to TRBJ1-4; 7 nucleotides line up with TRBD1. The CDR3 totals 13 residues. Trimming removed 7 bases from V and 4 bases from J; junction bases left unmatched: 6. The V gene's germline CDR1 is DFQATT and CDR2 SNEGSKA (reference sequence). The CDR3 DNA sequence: TGCAGTGTGTGGGGACAGATTAATGAAAAACTGTTTTTT. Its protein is CSVWGQINEKLFF.

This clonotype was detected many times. The CDR3 coding sequence is TGTGCCAGCAGTGAGTGGTCTACAACTAATGAAAAACTGTTTTTT. Protein sequence: CASSEWSTTNEKLFF. The chain has TRBV2 and TRBJ1-4; D uncertain. V was shortened by 3 bases and J by 0 bases, with 8 bases between the two germline ends. The CDR3 spans 15 residues. The V gene's germline CDR1 is SNHLY and CDR2 FYNNEI.